These 10 T cell receptor beta chains share one sample of origin, sequenced in a study of immune evolution from preneoplasia to lung adenocarcinoma. Profiling relied on immunoSEQ multiplex PCR, and the TCRdb table lists in-frame clones only, not all of them. This sample has roughly 3,600 clones; approximately 51% occur once, and the top ten carry 7% to 8.5%. The sequenced sample consisted of FFPE normal lung tissue adjacent to the tumor. The receptors derive from a person between 50 and 60 years old with lung adenocarcinoma.

The table lists this clone with a few counts. The rearrangement links TRBV30 to TRBJ1-4; 7 bases are a match to TRBD1. The CDR3 extends over 14 amino acids. Germline CDR1 is GTSNPN and CDR2 is SVGIG (reference sequence). The trim removed 2 bases at V and 3 bases at J, leaving 3 bases unmatched. CDR3 in amino acids: CAWSTQGSNEKLFF. The CDR3 region has the DNA TGTGCCTGGAGTACACAGGGGTCTAATGAAAAACTGTTTTTT.

The chain couples TRBV6-1 to TRBJ1-2, with TRBD1 identical over 9 bases. Germline CDR1 reads MNHNS; CDR2 reads SASEGT. The CDR3 has 19 residues. Trimming took 0 bases from V and 2 from J; bases not matched to a gene: 13. CDR3 loop: CASSEAFAVIQGANYGYTF. The DNA of the CDR3 is TGTGCCAGCAGTGAAGCCTTTGCCGTCATACAGGGGGCAAACTATGGCTACACCTTC.

The V and J genes are TRBV27 and TRBJ2-7; either TRBD1 or TRBD2 may supply D (5 bases each). CDR3 length: 15 residues. The V gene lost 5 bases and the J gene lost 3 bases, with 17 bases spanning the gap. Germline V gives CDR1 MNHEY, CDR2 SMNVEV (reference sequence). This CDR3 is CASSLMAGSNYEQYF. CDR3 nucleotide sequence: TGTGCCAGCAGTCTGATGGCAGGGAGTAACTACGAGCAGTACTTC.

This clone rates as medium-sized (0.01 to 0.1%). This chain joins TRBV4-1 and TRBJ2-7; 11 bases are shared with TRBD1. J gave up 4 bases and V 5 bases, and 4 bases lay outside the gene matches. The V gene's germline CDR1 is MGHRA and CDR2 YSYEKL. The CDR3 is 14 residues long. Here the CDR3 DNA reads TGCGCCAGCAGCTTAGGACAGGGGGCTTACGAGCAGTACTTC. Protein sequence: CASSLGQGAYEQYF.

The chain recombines TRBV21-1 with TRBJ1-2. TRBV21-1 is described as a pseudogene. The CDR3 extends over 13 amino acids. CDR3 in amino acids: CASSRPSGSGYTF. The CDR3 DNA sequence: TGTGCCAGCAGCAGGCCAAGCGGCAGTGGCTACACCTTC.

This clone occurred a few times. The J gene is TRBJ1-1, the V gene TRBV20-1; D remains ambiguous. Trimming left V 3 bases short and J 3 bases short, with 5 bases between. The CDR3 is made up of 11 amino acids. CDR1 and CDR2 (germline): DFQATT, SNEGSKA (reference sequence). The CDR3 nucleotides are TGCAGTGCTAGCGGGTACACTGAAGCTTTCTTT. Its protein is CSASGYTEAFF.

This chain connects TRBV5-1 to TRBJ1-1, with D uncertain. The length of the CDR3 is 14 residues. Trimming removed 3 bases at V and 0 bases at J, with 9 bases between. The germline CDR1 and CDR2 sequences are SGHRS and YFSETQ. The CDR3 loop is CASSSGGMNTEAFF. The DNA of the CDR3 is TGCGCCAGCAGCTCTGGCGGGATGAACACTGAAGCTTTCTTT.

The chain joins TRBV19 to TRBJ2-7; 7 bases align to TRBD1. With 5 bases clipped from V and 0 bases from J, the junction kept 4 bases outside the gene matches. CDR1 is LNHDA and CDR2 is SQIVND in the germline V gene (reference sequence). The CDR3 spans 14 residues. CDR3 nucleotide sequence: TGTGCCAGTAGTGAACAGGGGCTCTCCTACGAGCAGTACTTC. It yields the protein CASSEQGLSYEQYF.

This clone was counted a few times. The chain employs TRBV5-4 and TRBJ2-7, with TRBD1 matching 7 bases. J lost 3 bases, V lost 4 bases, and 7 bases had no gene match. This CDR3 contains 14 residues. Germline values: CDR1 SGHNT, CDR2 YYREEE (reference sequence). CDR3 sequence reads: CASSLAGQVYEQYF. The CDR3 bases are TGTGCCAGCAGCCTCGCAGGACAGGTCTACGAGCAGTACTTC.

This sequence joins TRBV14 and TRBJ1-2, with D unclear. The CDR3 extends over 13 amino acids. The germline V gene has CDR1 SGHDN and CDR2 FVKESK. V was cut by 0 bases and J by 7 bases, with 9 bases left in between. Here the CDR3 reads CASSQDATGGYTF. The CDR3 region has the DNA TGTGCCAGCAGCCAAGATGCGACGGGTGGCTACACCTTC.